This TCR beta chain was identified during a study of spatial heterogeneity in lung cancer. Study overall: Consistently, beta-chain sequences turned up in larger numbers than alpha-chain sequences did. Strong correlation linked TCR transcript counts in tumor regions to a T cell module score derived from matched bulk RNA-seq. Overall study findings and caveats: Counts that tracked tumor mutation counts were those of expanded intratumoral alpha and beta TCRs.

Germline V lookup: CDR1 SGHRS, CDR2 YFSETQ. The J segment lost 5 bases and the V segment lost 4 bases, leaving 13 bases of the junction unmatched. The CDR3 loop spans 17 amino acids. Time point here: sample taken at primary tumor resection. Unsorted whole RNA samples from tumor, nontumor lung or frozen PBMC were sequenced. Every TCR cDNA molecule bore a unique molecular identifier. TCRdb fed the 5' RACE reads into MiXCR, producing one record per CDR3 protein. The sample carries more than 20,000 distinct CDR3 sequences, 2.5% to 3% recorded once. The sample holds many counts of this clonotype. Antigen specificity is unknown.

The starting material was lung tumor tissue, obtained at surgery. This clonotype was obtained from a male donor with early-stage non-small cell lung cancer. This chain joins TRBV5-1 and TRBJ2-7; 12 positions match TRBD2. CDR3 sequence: CASSPLPMTSGSHEQYF. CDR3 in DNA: TGCGCCAGCAGCCCGTTGCCCATGACTAGCGGGAGCCACGAGCAGTACTTC.